This T cell receptor (beta chain) was obtained from a study of CDR3 diversity in severe acne. TCRdb ran MiXCR on the PCR reads and lists one entry per CDR3 protein. The sample records about 85,000 distinct CDR3 sequences, around 50% being singletons. This clonotype came up many times. This receptor was taken from a male donor in good health, serving as a control. Sequenced: blood.

The CDR3 loop is CAWTSRETQYF. The CDR3 DNA reads TGTGCCTGGACCAGTCGGGAGACCCAGTACTTC. The chain couples TRBV30 to TRBJ2-5; D unclear. Germline V gene sequence: CDR1 GTSNPN, CDR2 SVGIG (reference sequence). The CDR3 covers 11 residues. The V end was cut by 4 bases, the J end by 5 bases, with 8 bases between.